This TCR beta chain originates from a study of early T cells in non-severe SARS-CoV-2 infection (TCRdb year 2021). Regarding the complete study: Because TCR sequencing was done on bulk RNA from unsorted whole blood, the alpha and beta chains could not be paired.

Library preparation was by 5' RACE. Reads for this sample came from a NextSeq 500. In the TCR library protocol, unique molecular identifiers were attached to individual cDNA molecules to correct for PCR bias and sequencing error. TCR alpha and beta chains were both sequenced, and the abundances of alpha and beta sequences in each sample were closely correlated with each other. On the authors' methods: Decombinator V4 was used to perform V gene, J gene and CDR3 annotation of TCR sequences. TCRs were defined as expanded if a significant change between any two time points was detected under a Poisson model with p below 0.0001. TCR abundances were normalised to the total number of TCRs sequenced per sample and expressed as counts per million. TRAV1-2 paired with TRAJ12, TRAJ20 or TRAJ33 defined MAIT TCRs, while TRAV10 paired with TRAJ18 defined iNKT TCRs. VDJdb, accessed 1 November 2021, was searched for CMV, EBV and SARS-CoV-2 annotated TCRs, with TCRs annotated for multiple antigens excluded. TCRdb reran the public reads through fastp at Q25 and MiXCR, keeping productive beta chains. Records with the same CDR3 protein are collapsed into one entry carrying the most frequent genes and DNA. TCRdb, not the original authors, processed these V and J calls. The sample profile shows 66,000 or so distinct CDR3 sequences; around 14% of them were found once. Roughly 8.7% of the sample goes to the ten largest clones.

Findings and caveats that apply to the study as a whole: VDJdb matching was skewed toward anti-spike CD8 responses, so virus-specific expansions were likely underestimated and private and CD4 specificities were missed.

Set within a cohort of healthcare workers in London, UK, this nested case-control study involved weekly PCR testing of nasopharyngeal swabs along with blood sampling. Healthcare workers were recruited between 23 and 31 March 2020, during the week of the UK lockdown, and were followed weekly for up to about 15 weeks. Trimming takes 5 bases from V and 5 bases from J, and the germline ends sit 10 bases apart. CDR1 and CDR2, looked up from the germline V gene, are SGHAT and FQNNGV. Including the terminal cysteine and phenylalanine, the CDR3 comprises 12 residues. The sequence is cut down to CDR3 DNA, 36 bases in frame from base 1. This clonotype was recorded a few times. Its cognate antigen has yet to be identified. Base-call qualities are not available, and no considerably larger clone is one nucleotide away.

The chain employs TRBV11-2 and TRBJ2-7; no D segment can be confidently identified. Sequenced input: whole blood. This receptor was taken from an adult who was a healthcare worker with PCR-confirmed SARS-CoV-2 infection or an uninfected control (not recorded which). The CDR3 is CASSPPDHEQYF. Read as DNA, the sequence is TGTGCCAGCAGCCCCCCCGACCACGAGCAGTACTTC.